This TCR beta chain is from a study of Ad26.COV2.S vaccination and SARS-CoV-2 variants. As to this clone: Antigen unknown.

The study's findings and limits: Measures of TCR breadth and depth may have fallen short of total T cell responses. For non-spike TCRs, breadth in vaccine recipients resembled that in placebo recipients. Substantial response breadth was reportedly seen for spike-specific CD8+ and CD4+ T cells after vaccination.

Profiled with immunoSEQ multiplex PCR; TCRdb holds only in-frame clones, not every one. Among about 350,000 clones listed, around 90% were seen once. This receptor was identified in a human donor who had recovered from COVID-19. This material consisted of peripheral blood, taken after recovery from COVID-19.

The CDR3 DNA reads TGTGCCAGCAGCTTAGCGTTCCGGGACGGCTCCTACAATGAGCAGTTCTTC. This translates into CASSLAFRDGSYNEQFF. The genes are TRBV11-3 and TRBJ2-1; the D call may be TRBD1 or TRBD2 (5 bases each). In germline, CDR1 is SGHNT, CDR2 YENEEA. The CDR3 is 17 residues long. Trimming cost V 1 base and J 0 bases, with 13 bases left between them.